This T cell receptor (beta chain) emerged from a study of shared clonotypes between healthy human individuals. Deep was the level at which the assay was run. TCRdb's table, derived via immunoSEQ multiplex PCR, lists solely in-frame clones and lacks some. The sample lists roughly 700,000 clones, over 65% occurring once. The junction had 7 bases not matched to a gene; V was cut back by 5 bases and J by 5 bases. The CDR3 loop spans 15 amino acids. The germline gives CDR1 LNHDA, CDR2 SQIVND (reference sequence). The chain is built from TRBV19 and TRBJ2-5; TRBD2 matches at 11 bases. Material: memory CD4+ T cells sorted from blood. As to subset: CD45RA-negative fraction. This clonotype was obtained from a woman aged 25 to 45 in good health. For the CDR3, the DNA is TGTGCCAGTAGTGCCGGGACTAGCGGCTGGGAGACCCAGTACTTC. Translation: CASSAGTSGWETQYF.